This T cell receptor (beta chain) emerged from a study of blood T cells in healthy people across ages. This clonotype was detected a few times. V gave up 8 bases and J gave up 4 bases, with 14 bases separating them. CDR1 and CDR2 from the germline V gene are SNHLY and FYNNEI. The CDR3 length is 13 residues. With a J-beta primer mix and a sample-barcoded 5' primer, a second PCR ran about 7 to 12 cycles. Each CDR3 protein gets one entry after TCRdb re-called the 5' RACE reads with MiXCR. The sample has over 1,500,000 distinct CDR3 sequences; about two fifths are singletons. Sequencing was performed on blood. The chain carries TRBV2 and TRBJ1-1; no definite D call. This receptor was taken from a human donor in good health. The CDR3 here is CASEGERATEAFF. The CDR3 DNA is TGTGCCAGCGAGGGTGAGAGGGCCACTGAAGCTTTCTTT.